The 9 T cell receptor beta chains presented below share a single source sample, sequenced in a study of shared clonotypes between healthy human individuals (dated by TCRdb to 2020 to 2022). The receptor library was made with the immunoSEQ multiplex PCR assay. TCRdb mirrors the immuneACCESS table, restricted to in-frame sequences. Some clones are absent from its copies; in checked studies, under half trace to an unresolved V gene, and the reason for the others is unknown. A total of about 600,000 clones appear in this sample, less than 98% of them only once. Around 0.06% of the sample is taken by the ten largest. The specimen was naive CD4+ T cells sorted from blood. The sample's cell subset or site label, in plain terms: CD45RA+ positively selected. The receptors shown here come from a woman aged 25-40 years in good health.

The J gene is TRBJ2-7, the V gene TRBV11-2, with unresolved D. Germline CDR1 reads SGHAT; CDR2 reads FQNNGV. CDR3 size: 14 residues. The V and J ends lost 5 bases and 1 base respectively, with 12 bases between them. CDR3 nucleotide sequence: TGTGCCAGCAGCACAGACTTCACTTCCTACGAGCAGTACTTC. Residues: CASSTDFTSYEQYF. The full variable domain, completed using reference TRBV11-2 and TRBJ2-7, is EAGVAQSPRYKIIEKRQSVAFWCNPISGHATLYWYQQILGQGPKLLIQFQNNGVVDDSQLPKDRFSAERLKGVDSTLKIQPAKLEDSAVYLCASSTDFTSYEQYFGPGTRLTVT.

For this clone: This sample also contains other DNA sequences that code for the same CDR3. The rearrangement uses TRBV30 and TRBJ2-5; D call uncertain. Trimming removed 0 bases at V and 1 base at J, with 3 bases between. CDR1 is GTSNPN, CDR2 SVGIG, per germline (reference sequence). CDR3 length equals 12 residues. The CDR3 nucleotides are TGTGCCTGGAGTGTACTCCAAGAGACCCAGTACTTC. Its protein is CAWSVLQETQYF.

The chain joins TRBV4-1 to TRBJ2-7; D is ambiguous. The CDR3 runs 13 residues. In germline, CDR1 is MGHRA, CDR2 YSYEKL. The V and J ends lost 0 bases and 6 bases respectively, with 9 bases between them. The CDR3 DNA sequence: TGCGCCAGCAGCCAAGATCCGAGGATCGAGCAGTACTTC. Protein: CASSQDPRIEQYF.

This clone was observed once. The V call is TRBV7-7, the J call TRBJ2-3, with D perhaps being TRBD1 or TRBD2 (5 bases each). V shed 5 bases and J shed 0 bases, with 15 bases lying between them. The CDR3 contains 16 residues. CDR1 and CDR2 from the germline V gene are SSHAT and FNYEAQ (reference sequence). CDR3 nucleotide sequence: TGTGCCAGCAGCCCGCTTATAGGGACCAGCACAGATACGCAGTATTTT. Residues: CASSPLIGTSTDTQYF.

Worth noting for this clone: Germline and junction disagree at one end, which may indicate a read error. CDR3 protein: CSARDWELHF. DNA for the CDR3: TGCAGTGCTAGAGATTGGGAGCTTCACTTC. V and J are TRBV20-1 and TRBJ1-2, with D unclear. Germline V gene sequence: CDR1 DFQATT, CDR2 SNEGSKA (reference sequence). CDR3 size: 10 residues.

J is TRBJ2-3 and V is TRBV30, with no clear D. The CDR3 spans 14 residues. The V end lost 0 bases, the J end lost 0 bases, and 7 bases lay between the germline ends. The germline gives CDR1 GTSNPN, CDR2 SVGIG (reference sequence). CDR3 DNA: TGTGCCTGGAGTGTTTGGCGGAGCACAGATACGCAGTATTTT. It translates to CAWSVWRSTDTQYF.

The gene calls are TRBV5-1 and TRBJ1-1, with no clear D. V gave up 2 bases and J gave up 0 bases, with 8 bases separating them. This CDR3 contains 14 residues. Germline-derived CDR1 and CDR2 are SGHRS and YFSETQ. The CDR3 protein is CASSFLQMNTEAFF. Written as DNA, the CDR3 is TGCGCCAGCAGCTTCTTACAGATGAACACTGAAGCTTTCTTT.

This clone was seen once. The chain links TRBV11-3 to TRBJ2-3, with 8 nucleotides matching TRBD2. The length of the CDR3 is 15 residues. J was trimmed by 2 bases and V by 5 bases; bases with no gene match: 6. CDR1 and CDR2 from the germline V gene are SGHNT and YENEEA. In DNA form, the CDR3 reads TGTGCCAGCAGCCTGGGACTAGGGGTCACAGATACGCAGTATTTT. It is translated as CASSLGLGVTDTQYF.

V gene TRBV19 combines with J gene TRBJ1-5; 8 nucleotides line up with TRBD1. CDR1 LNHDA and CDR2 SQIVND come from the germline V gene (reference sequence). CDR3 size: 15 residues. Trimming took 5 bases from V and 2 from J; bases not matched to a gene: 5. The CDR3 DNA follows: TGTGCCAGTAGTGTCGACAGGGGTGGCAATCAGCCCCAGCATTTT. This gives the protein CASSVDRGGNQPQHF.